This T cell receptor beta chain was recorded in a study of T cells in Graves' hyperthyroidism and ophthalmopathy. CDR3 size: 14 residues. The germline gives CDR1 KGHSH, CDR2 LQKENI. Trimming took off 3 bases at V and 4 bases at J, with 12 bases between the two ends. This clonotype has a count of ten or more. The CDR3 regions of TCR beta were amplified from RNA transcripts. HTBI primers drove first-round RT-PCR of the TCR CDR3. From the multiplex PCR reads, TCRdb called clonotypes with MiXCR, one entry per CDR3 protein. Of around 390,000 distinct CDR3 sequences in the sample, about 14% were seen once. The rearrangement links TRBV18 to TRBJ2-5; perhaps TRBD1 as D (6 bases). The receptor comes from a woman aged 25 to 45 with Graves' ophthalmopathy. Sequenced: blood. CDR3 coding DNA: TGTGCCAGCTCACCGTGGACAGAAGGAGAGACCCAGTACTTC. It encodes CASSPWTEGETQYF.